This T cell receptor (beta chain) was captured by sequencing in a study of patients and donors after allogeneic stem cell transplantation. TCRdb reprocessed the RT-PCR reads via MiXCR and lists one record per CDR3 protein. The data contain more than 850,000 distinct CDR3 sequences, around 17% of them seen just once; the ten biggest clones take up roughly 6.4%. This clonotype was observed a few times. V lost 4 bases to trimming and J lost 4 bases; unmatched junction nucleotides: 15. This CDR3 contains 18 residues. In germline, CDR1 is LGHDT, CDR2 YNNKEL (reference sequence). The source is a human donor who was either an allogeneic HSCT recipient or a stem cell or donor lymphocyte infusion donor (not recorded which). It is not recorded whose cells these are; they may come from a transplant donor. What was sequenced was blood, either unsorted or a sorted T cell fraction (not recorded which). The genes are TRBV3-1 and TRBJ2-1; 8 bases are a match to TRBD2. The CDR3 spells CASSLRPPGTRVYNEQFF. CDR3 DNA sequence: TGTGCCAGCAGCCTAAGACCCCCCGGGACTAGGGTTTACAATGAGCAGTTCTTC.